This TCR beta chain was sequenced in a study of blood T cells in healthy people across ages. General study points: Roughly linear age-related decline in beta diversity appeared, significant by age 40.

Germline V gene sequence: CDR1 MNHNY, CDR2 SVGAGI (reference sequence). V shed 1 base and J shed 9 bases, with 10 bases lying between them. CDR3 length equals 13 residues. With a J-beta primer mix and a sample-barcoded 5' primer, a second PCR ran about 7 to 11 cycles. Sequencing yielded, for each sample, at least 2.5 million paired-end reads carrying CDR3. Using its own MiXCR run on the 5' RACE reads, TCRdb lists one record per CDR3 protein. The data contain around 800,000 distinct CDR3 sequences, around a quarter of them seen just once; the ten biggest clones take up approximately 2.9%. A few counts support this clonotype. Its target is unknown. Peripheral blood from each donor was collected in a volume of 9.5 to 10 milliliters. These same data were also listed under a study on T cells of mothers and their children.

The chain has TRBV6-6 and TRBJ2-1; unclear D gene. This TCR was recovered from a boy aged 5-17 years in good health. Sequencing was performed on blood. In nucleotides, the CDR3 is TGTGCCAGCAGTTACTTGGCTCTCCTTGAGCAGTTCTTC. Its translation is CASSYLALLEQFF.